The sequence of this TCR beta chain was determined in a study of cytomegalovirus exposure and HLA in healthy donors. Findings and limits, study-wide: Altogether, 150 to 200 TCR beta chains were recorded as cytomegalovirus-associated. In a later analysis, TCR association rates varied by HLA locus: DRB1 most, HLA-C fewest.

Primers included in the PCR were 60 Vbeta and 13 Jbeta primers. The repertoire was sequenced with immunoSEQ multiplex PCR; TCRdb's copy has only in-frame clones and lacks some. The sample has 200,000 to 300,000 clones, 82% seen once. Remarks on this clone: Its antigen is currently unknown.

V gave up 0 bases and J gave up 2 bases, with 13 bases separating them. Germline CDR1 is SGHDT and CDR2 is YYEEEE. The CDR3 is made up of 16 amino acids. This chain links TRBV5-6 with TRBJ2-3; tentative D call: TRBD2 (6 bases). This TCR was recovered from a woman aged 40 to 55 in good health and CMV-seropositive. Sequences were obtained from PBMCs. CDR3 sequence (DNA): TGTGCCAGCAGCTTGGTCCAAGTAGCGGACACAGATACGCAGTATTTT. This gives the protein CASSLVQVADTDTQYF.